Only a few counts were recorded for the clone carrying this T cell receptor (beta chain). This sample is drawn from a study of CD8+ T cells in alopecia areata. Extraction and reverse transcription of RNA yielded cDNA as the sequencing template. TCRdb's copy holds only in-frame clones and misses some; the assay was immunoSEQ multiplex PCR. Among 200,000 to 250,000 clones listed, approximately 61% were seen once. V lost 9 bases and J lost 4, with 12 bases in between. This CDR3 comprises 12 residues. Germline V gene data show CDR1 as MNHEY and CDR2 as SMNVEV (reference sequence). The sequencing here drew on CD4+ T cells sorted from blood, taken at week 0. The TCR originated in a human donor with alopecia areata. This chain uses TRBV27 with TRBJ1-2, with D tentatively TRBD1 (5 bases). CDR3 nucleotide sequence: TGTGCCAGTCGGGGGGTAGGCTATGGCTACACCTTC. It encodes CASRGVGYGYTF.